This paragraph reports one T cell receptor beta chain. The antigen is not known. In TCRdb, the reads were re-called with MiXCR into one record per CDR3 protein. This table holds fewer than 950,000 distinct CDR3 sequences, 32% found once. The record originates from a study of T cell repertoires in cytomegalovirus infection. Study-level background: In the study, CMV epitopes included recently identified HLA-C-restricted and well-studied HLA-B-restricted ones. Points from the study as a whole: The ex vivo response was dominated by HLA-C-restricted CMV-specific TCR beta clonotypes.

Germline CDR1 is MNHEY and CDR2 is SMNVEV (reference sequence). The CDR3 has 12 residues. V was pared by 3 bases and J by 7 bases, with 6 bases between. The receptor comes from a human donor in good health (CMV status not recorded). Some clones in this sample may be carry-over from other donors' samples. The source was cultured CD8+ T cells from PBMCs, collected from culture after CMV antigen stimulation. The chain joins TRBV27 to TRBJ2-2; D unresolved. This CDR3 reads CASSFGVGELFF. CDR3 sequence (DNA): TGTGCCAGCAGTTTCGGAGTCGGGGAGCTGTTTTTT.